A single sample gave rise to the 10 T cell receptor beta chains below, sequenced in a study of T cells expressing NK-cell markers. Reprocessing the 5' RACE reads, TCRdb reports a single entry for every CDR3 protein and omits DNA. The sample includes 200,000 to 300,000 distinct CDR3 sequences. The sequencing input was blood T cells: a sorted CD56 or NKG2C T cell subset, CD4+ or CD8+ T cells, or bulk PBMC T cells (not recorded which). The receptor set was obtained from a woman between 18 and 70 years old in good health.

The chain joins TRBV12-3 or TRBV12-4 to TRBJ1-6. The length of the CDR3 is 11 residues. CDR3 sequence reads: CASSSQRALHF.

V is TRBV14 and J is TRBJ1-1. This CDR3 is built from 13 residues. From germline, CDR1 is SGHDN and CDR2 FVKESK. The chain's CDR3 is CASSARGNTEAFF. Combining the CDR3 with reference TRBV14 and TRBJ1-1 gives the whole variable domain EAGVTQFPSHSVIEKGQTVTLRCDPISGHDNLYWYRRVMGKEIKFLLHFVKESKQDESGMPNNRFLAERTGGTYSTLKVQPAELEDSGVYFCASSARGNTEAFFGQGTRLTVV.

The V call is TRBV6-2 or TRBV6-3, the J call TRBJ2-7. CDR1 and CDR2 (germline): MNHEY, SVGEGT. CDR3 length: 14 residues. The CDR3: CASTDGLAPSEQYF.

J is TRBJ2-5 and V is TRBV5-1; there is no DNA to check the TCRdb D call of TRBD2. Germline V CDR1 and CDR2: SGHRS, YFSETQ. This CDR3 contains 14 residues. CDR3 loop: CASKRIAGGETQYF.

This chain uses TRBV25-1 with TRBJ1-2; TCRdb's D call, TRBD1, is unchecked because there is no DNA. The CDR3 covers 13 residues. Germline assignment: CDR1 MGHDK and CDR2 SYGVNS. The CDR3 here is CASSDRGRGGYTF.

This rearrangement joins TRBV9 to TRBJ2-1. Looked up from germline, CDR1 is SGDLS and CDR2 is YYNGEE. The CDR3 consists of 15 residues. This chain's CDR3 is CASSVVSGQYNEQFF.

CDR3 residues: CASSVATGGGQETQYF. The rearrangement uses TRBV9 and TRBJ2-5; lacking DNA, the TRBD2 call made by TCRdb goes unchecked. Per germline, CDR1 SGDLS and CDR2 YYNGEE. This CDR3 is built from 16 residues.

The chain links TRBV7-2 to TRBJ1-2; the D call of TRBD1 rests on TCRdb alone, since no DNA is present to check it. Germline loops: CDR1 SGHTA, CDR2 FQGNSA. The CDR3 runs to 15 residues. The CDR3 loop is CASSLRGTGDYGYTF.

The CDR3 is CASSYAGYEQYF. The V call is TRBV6-2 or TRBV6-3, the J call TRBJ2-7. The CDR3 is 12 amino acids. Germline values: CDR1 MNHEY, CDR2 SVGEGT.

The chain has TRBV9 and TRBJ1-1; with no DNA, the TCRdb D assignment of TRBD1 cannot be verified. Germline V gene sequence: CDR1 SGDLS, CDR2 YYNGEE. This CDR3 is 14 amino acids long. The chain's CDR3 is CASSPIMGGTEAFF.